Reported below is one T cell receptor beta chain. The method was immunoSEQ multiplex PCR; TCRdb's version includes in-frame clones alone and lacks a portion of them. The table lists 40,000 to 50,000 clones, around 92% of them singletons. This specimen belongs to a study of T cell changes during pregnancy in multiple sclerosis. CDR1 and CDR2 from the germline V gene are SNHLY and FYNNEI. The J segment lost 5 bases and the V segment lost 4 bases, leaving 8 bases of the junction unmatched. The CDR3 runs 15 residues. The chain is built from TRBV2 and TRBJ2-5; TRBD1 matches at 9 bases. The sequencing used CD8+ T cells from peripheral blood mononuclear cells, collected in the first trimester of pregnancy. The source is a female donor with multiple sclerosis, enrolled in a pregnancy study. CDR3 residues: CASSGRDRAIETQYF. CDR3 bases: TGTGCCAGCAGTGGACGGGACAGGGCCATTGAGACCCAGTACTTC.